Listed below are T cell receptor beta chains from one sample, sequenced in a study of OX40 agonist ivuxolimab in advanced cancers. TCRdb's copy holds only in-frame clones and misses some; the assay was immunoSEQ multiplex PCR. The sample lists over 55,000 clones; 80% to 90% were seen once. The sample here was CD4+ or CD8+ T cells sorted from blood, taken in a trial of the OX40 agonist ivuxolimab. Every receptor here comes from an adult with an advanced solid tumor such as melanoma, head and neck, liver or kidney cancer. Each CDR3 is given with its conserved first and last residue. The order of the fields is clone size, V gene, D gene, J gene, CDR3 protein, CDR3 DNA. D genes are given only for firm matches. Part of the rows lack a size; the others show once, few, many or a class for expanded clones.

.	TRBV7-9	.	TRBJ2-3	CASDPLWTDTQYF	TGTGCCAGCGACCCCCTTTGGACAGATACGCAGTATTTT
.	TRBV4-1	.	TRBJ2-5	CASSPGGPQETQYF	TGCGCCAGCAGCCCTGGCGGGCCCCAAGAGACCCAGTACTTC
.	TRBV10-3	.	TRBJ2-3	CAISESSGIRGTDTQYF	TGTGCCATCAGTGAGTCATCGGGGATCAGGGGAACAGATACGCAGTATTTT
.	TRBV19	TRBD1	TRBJ1-2	CASSGGQQGYGYTF	TGTGCCAGTTCAGGAGGACAACAGGGGTATGGCTACACCTTC
.	TRBV4-2	TRBD1	TRBJ1-2	CASSQDPGGAVGYTF	TGTGCCAGCAGCCAAGATCCAGGGGGCGCCGTTGGCTACACCTTC
few	TRBV18	TRBD1	TRBJ1-3	CASSPGQFGSGNTIYF	TGTGCCAGCTCACCGGGACAGTTCGGTTCTGGAAACACCATATATTTT
.	TRBV6-5	.	TRBJ2-7	CASKVGYEQYF	TGTGCCAGCAAAGTCGGCTACGAGCAGTACTTC
.	TRBV28	.	TRBJ2-5	CASSVPGRIMETQYF	TGTGCCAGCAGTGTTCCGGGACGAATAATGGAGACCCAGTACTTC
.	TRBV4-3	.	TRBJ1-2	CASSQAGGDYGYTF	TGCGCCAGCAGCCAAGCCGGGGGCGACTATGGCTACACCTTC
.	TRBV7-2	TRBD2	TRBJ2-7	CASSLVLAGGYEQYF	TGTGCCAGCAGCTTAGTACTAGCGGGAGGCTACGAGCAGTACTTC
.	TRBV5-4	.	TRBJ2-7	CASNGEAEQYF	TGTGCCAGCAATGGGGAGGCCGAGCAGTACTTC
.	TRBV5-1	.	TRBJ2-5	CASSFGSEETQYF	TGCGCCAGCAGCTTCGGGAGTGAGGAGACCCAGTACTTC
.	TRBV11-3	.	TRBJ2-1	CASSPQNNEQFF	TGTGCCAGCAGCCCCCAAAACAATGAGCAGTTCTTC
.	TRBV7-3	.	TRBJ2-5	CASSLTDWPPFGAVETQYF	TGTGCCAGCAGCTTAACGGATTGGCCCCCCTTCGGGGCGGTCGAGACCCAGTACTTC
.	TRBV13	.	TRBJ2-2	CASSNIGAGRGELFF	TGTGCCAGCTCTAACATAGGGGCTGGGCGCGGGGAGCTGTTTTTT
.	TRBV7-2	.	TRBJ2-5	CASSFSGRETQYF	TGTGCCAGCAGCTTTAGCGGCCGAGAGACCCAGTACTTC
.	TRBV7-9	.	TRBJ1-5	CASSFDTAQPQHF	TGTGCCAGCAGCTTTGACACCGCTCAGCCCCAGCATTTT
.	TRBV19	.	TRBJ2-7	CASSIDLRYEQYF	TGTGCCAGTAGTATAGATCTCCGCTACGAGCAGTACTTC
.	TRBV28	.	TRBJ2-5	CASSFGGGFYQETQYF	TGTGCCAGCAGTTTCGGTGGGGGATTTTACCAAGAGACCCAGTACTTC
.	TRBV7-2	.	TRBJ2-5	CASSLVVLGGETQYF	TGTGCCAGCAGCTTAGTCGTTCTAGGTGGTGAGACCCAGTACTTC
.	TRBV28	.	TRBJ1-6	CASSLAYNSPLHF	TGTGCCAGCAGTTTAGCTTATAATTCACCCCTCCACTTT
.	TRBV29-1	.	TRBJ2-3	CSIKGALTQYF	TGCAGCATTAAAGGGGCTTTGACGCAGTATTTT
.	TRBV29-1	.	TRBJ1-1	CSVADTEAFF	TGCAGCGTTGCGGACACTGAAGCTTTCTTT
.	TRBV5-1	.	TRBJ2-4	CASSSGTPRRLAKNIQYF	TGCGCCAGCAGCTCCGGGACTCCTCGCCGATTAGCCAAAAACATTCAGTACTTC
.	TRBV6-5	TRBD1	TRBJ1-1	CASSYPRGEGTEAFF	TGTGCCAGCAGTTACCCCAGGGGGGAGGGTACTGAAGCTTTCTTT
.	TRBV7-2	TRBD2	TRBJ2-7	CASSLSGTSYEQYF	TGTGCCAGCAGCTTAAGCGGGACCTCCTACGAGCAGTACTTC
few	TRBV5-6	.	TRBJ2-3	CASSFYTGNTDTQYF	TGTGCCAGCAGCTTTTACACGGGAAACACAGATACGCAGTATTTT
.	TRBV28	.	TRBJ2-7	CASSSPDLYEQYF	TGTGCCAGCAGTTCCCCGGACCTCTACGAGCAGTACTTC
few	TRBV7-9	.	TRBJ1-4	CASSSTQVLHEKLFF	TGTGCCAGCAGCTCGACACAGGTCCTACATGAAAAACTGTTTTTT
.	TRBV15	TRBD1	TRBJ2-5	CATSRVTGTAQETQYF	TGTGCCACCAGCAGAGTCACCGGGACAGCCCAAGAGACCCAGTACTTC
.	TRBV7-9	.	TRBJ2-1	CASSLGGGEQFF	TGTGCCAGCAGCTTAGGTGGGGGTGAGCAGTTCTTC
.	TRBV19	.	TRBJ1-1	CASSIERGITEAFF	TGTGCCAGTAGTATAGAGCGGGGTATCACTGAAGCTTTCTTT
.	TRBV30	TRBD2	TRBJ2-7	CACDPGLAGAGNEQYF	TGTGCCTGTGATCCGGGACTAGCGGGAGCAGGAAACGAGCAGTACTTC
.	TRBV19	TRBD2	TRBJ2-7	CASRVAGGREQYF	TGTGCCAGCAGGGTCGCGGGAGGGCGCGAGCAGTACTTC
.	TRBV6-6	TRBD2	TRBJ2-5	CASSYGLAGVETQYF	TGTGCCAGCAGTTACGGGCTAGCGGGAGTGGAGACCCAGTACTTC
.	TRBV30	.	TRBJ2-7	CAWSVELQYEQYF	TGTGCCTGGAGTGTCGAGCTACAGTACGAGCAGTACTTC
.	TRBV7-2	TRBD2	TRBJ2-6	CASTLIAGGISGANVLTF	TGTGCCAGCACCCTGATAGCGGGAGGGATCTCTGGGGCCAACGTCCTGACTTTC
.	TRBV7-3	.	TRBJ2-5	CASSSRGGETQYF	TGTGCCAGCAGCTCCCGCGGTGGGGAGACCCAGTACTTC
.	TRBV11-2	.	TRBJ1-2	CASSLGRINYGYTF	TGTGCCAGCAGCTTGGGACGGATTAACTATGGCTACACCTTC
.	TRBV7-2	TRBD2	TRBJ2-7	CASGLAGGQYEQYF	TGTGCCAGCGGACTAGCGGGAGGGCAGTACGAGCAGTACTTC
.	TRBV4-3	.	TRBJ1-4	CASSQDPGNEKLFF	TGCGCCAGCAGCCAAGATCCGGGTAATGAAAAACTGTTTTTT
.	TRBV11-2	.	TRBJ1-2	CASSPRGLRSMLPNYGYTF	TGTGCCAGCAGCCCCAGAGGCCTAAGGTCAATGTTACCTAACTATGGCTACACCTTC
.	TRBV6-1	TRBD2	TRBJ2-3	CASSGREGAYVTDTQYF	TGTGCCAGCAGTGGGCGGGAGGGGGCCTATGTGACAGATACGCAGTATTTT
once	TRBV6-1	TRBD1	TRBJ2-7	CASSGFGAASQGDEQYF	TGTGCCAGCAGTGGGTTCGGGGCGGCTTCACAGGGGGACGAGCAGTACTTC
once	TRBV5-1	TRBD2	TRBJ2-5	CASSSPISGSIGYF	TGCGCCAGCAGCTCTCCGATCAGCGGGAGTATTGGGTACTTC
.	TRBV7-2	.	TRBJ2-1	CASSLLKNEQFF	TGTGCCAGCAGCTTACTAAAGAATGAGCAGTTCTTC
once	TRBV5-4	.	TRBJ1-6	CASSLESLNNSPLHF	TGTGCCAGCAGCTTGGAATCACTGAATAATTCACCCCTCCACTTT
.	TRBV10-3	TRBD1	TRBJ1-6	CATAGTDYSPLHF	TGTGCCACAGCCGGGACAGATTATTCACCCCTCCACTTT
.	TRBV4-1	.	TRBJ1-1	CASSQMGGHDNTEAFF	TGCGCCAGCAGCCAAATGGGGGGGCATGACAACACTGAAGCTTTCTTT